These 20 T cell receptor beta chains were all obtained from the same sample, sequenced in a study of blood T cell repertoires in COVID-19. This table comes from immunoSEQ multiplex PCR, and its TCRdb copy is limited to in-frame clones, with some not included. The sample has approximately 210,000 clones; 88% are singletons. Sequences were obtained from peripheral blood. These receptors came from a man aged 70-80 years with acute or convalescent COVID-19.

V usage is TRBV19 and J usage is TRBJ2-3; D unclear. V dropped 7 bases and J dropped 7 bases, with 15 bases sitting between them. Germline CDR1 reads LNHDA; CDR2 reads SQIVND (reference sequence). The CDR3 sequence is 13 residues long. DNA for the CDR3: TGTGCCAGTATGGGCCAGAAGGCTCATACGCAGTATTTT. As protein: CASMGQKAHTQYF.

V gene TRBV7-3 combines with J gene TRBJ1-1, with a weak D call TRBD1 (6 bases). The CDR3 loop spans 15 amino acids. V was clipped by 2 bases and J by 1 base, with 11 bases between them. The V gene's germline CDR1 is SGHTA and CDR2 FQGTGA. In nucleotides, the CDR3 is TGTGCCAGCAGCTTATATGGGGGCGCGAACACTGAAGCTTTCTTT. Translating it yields CASSLYGGANTEAFF.

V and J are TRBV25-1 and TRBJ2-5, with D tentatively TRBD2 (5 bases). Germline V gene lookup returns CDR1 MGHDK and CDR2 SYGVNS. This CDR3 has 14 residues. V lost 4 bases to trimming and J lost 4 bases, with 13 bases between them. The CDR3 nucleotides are TGTGCCAGCAGTGTCGGGGTTCTTGCAGAGACCCAGTACTTC. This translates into CASSVGVLAETQYF.

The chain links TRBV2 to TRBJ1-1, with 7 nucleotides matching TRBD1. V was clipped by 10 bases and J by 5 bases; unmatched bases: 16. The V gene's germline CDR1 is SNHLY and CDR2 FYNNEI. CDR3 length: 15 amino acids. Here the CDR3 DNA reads TGTGCCACCCCCTGGAGACAGGGACGGCAGACTGAAGCTTTCTTT. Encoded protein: CATPWRQGRQTEAFF.

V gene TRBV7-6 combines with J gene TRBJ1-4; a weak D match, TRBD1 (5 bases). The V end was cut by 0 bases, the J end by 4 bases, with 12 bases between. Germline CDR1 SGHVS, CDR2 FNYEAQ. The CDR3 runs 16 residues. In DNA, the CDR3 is TGTGCCAGCAGCTTAGCGTCAGGGATTGGTAATGAAAAACTGTTTTTT. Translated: CASSLASGIGNEKLFF.

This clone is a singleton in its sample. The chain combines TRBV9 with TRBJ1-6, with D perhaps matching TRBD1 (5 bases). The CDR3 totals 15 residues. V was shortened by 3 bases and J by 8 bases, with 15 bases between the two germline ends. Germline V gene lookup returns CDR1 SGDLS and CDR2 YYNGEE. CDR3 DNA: TGTGCCAGCAGCGCCAGGGCCCGTACTGATTCACCCCTCCACTTT. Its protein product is CASSARARTDSPLHF.

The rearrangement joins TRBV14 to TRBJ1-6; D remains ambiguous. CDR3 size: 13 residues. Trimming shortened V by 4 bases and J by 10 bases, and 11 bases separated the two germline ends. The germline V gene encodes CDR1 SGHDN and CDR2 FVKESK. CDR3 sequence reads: CASSPDGVSPLHF. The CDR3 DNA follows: TGTGCCAGCAGCCCAGACGGGGTCTCACCCCTCCACTTT.

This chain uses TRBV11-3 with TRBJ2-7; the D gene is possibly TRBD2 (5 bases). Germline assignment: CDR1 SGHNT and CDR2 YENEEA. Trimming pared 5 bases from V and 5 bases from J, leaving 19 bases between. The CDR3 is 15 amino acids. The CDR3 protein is CASSPGGSPRNEQYF. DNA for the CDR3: TGTGCCAGCAGCCCCGGAGGCTCGCCGAGGAACGAGCAGTACTTC.

The CDR3 bases are TGTGCCAGCAGCTTCGGGCAGGGGAATGGCTACACCTTC. This codes for CASSFGQGNGYTF. The chain is built from TRBV7-3 and TRBJ1-2, with D possibly TRBD1 on 6 matching bases. Trimming took 3 bases from V and 6 from J, leaving 11 bases between them. CDR1 is SGHTA and CDR2 is FQGTGA in the germline V gene. CDR3 length: 13 residues.

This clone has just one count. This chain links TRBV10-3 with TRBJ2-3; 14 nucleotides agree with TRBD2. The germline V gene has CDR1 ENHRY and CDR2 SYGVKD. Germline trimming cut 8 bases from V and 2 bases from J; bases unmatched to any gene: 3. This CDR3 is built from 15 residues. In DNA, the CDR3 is TGTGCCATCTCGACTAGCGGGAGGGACACAGATACGCAGTATTTT. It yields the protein CAISTSGRDTDTQYF.

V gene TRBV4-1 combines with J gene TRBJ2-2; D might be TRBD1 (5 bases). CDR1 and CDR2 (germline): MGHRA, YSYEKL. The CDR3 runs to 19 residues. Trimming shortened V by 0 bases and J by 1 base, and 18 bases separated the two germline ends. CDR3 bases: TGCGCCAGCAGCCAAGATCAGGGCAGCGCGCTCAAGAACACCGGGGAGCTGTTTTTT. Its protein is CASSQDQGSALKNTGELFF.

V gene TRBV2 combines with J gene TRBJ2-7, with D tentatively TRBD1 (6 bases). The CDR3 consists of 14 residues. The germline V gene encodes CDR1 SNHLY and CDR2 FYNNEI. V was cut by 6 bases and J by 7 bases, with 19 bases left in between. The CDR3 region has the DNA TGTGCCAGCAGGTACCAGGGGAAGGGATGGGAGCAGTACTTC. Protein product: CASRYQGKGWEQYF.

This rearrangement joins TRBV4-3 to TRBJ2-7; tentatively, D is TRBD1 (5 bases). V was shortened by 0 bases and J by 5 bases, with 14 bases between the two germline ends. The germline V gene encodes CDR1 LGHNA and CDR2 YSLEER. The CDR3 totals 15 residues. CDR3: CASSQETSGYDEQYF. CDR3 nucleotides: TGCGCCAGCAGCCAAGAAACCTCAGGGTACGACGAGCAGTACTTC.

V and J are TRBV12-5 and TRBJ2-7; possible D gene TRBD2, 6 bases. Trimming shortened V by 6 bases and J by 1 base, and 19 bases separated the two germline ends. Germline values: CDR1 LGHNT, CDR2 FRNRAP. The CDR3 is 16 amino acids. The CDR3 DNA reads TGTGCTAGTGGCTCGGCTGGAGGGAGTAAATCCTACGAGCAGTACTTC. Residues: CASGSAGGSKSYEQYF.

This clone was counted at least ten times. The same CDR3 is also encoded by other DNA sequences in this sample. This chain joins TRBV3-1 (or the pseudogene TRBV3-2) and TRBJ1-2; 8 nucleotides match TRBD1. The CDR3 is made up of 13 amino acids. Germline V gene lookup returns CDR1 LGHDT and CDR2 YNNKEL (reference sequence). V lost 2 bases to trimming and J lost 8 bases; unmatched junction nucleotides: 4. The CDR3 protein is CASSQIGTGGYTF. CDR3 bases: TGTGCCAGCAGCCAAATTGGGACAGGAGGCTACACCTTC.

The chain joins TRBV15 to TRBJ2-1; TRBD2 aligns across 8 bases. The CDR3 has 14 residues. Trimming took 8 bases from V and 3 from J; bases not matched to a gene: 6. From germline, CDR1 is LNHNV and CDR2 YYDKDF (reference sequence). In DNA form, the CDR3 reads TGTGCCACCCAGAGCGGGAGAAACTACAATGAGCAGTTCTTC. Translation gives CATQSGRNYNEQFF.

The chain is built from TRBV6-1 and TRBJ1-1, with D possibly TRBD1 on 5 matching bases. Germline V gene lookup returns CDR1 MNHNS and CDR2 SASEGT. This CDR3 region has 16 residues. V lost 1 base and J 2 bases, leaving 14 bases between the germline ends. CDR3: CASSEGIWGLNTEAFF. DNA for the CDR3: TGTGCCAGCAGTGAAGGGATATGGGGCCTTAACACTGAAGCTTTCTTT.

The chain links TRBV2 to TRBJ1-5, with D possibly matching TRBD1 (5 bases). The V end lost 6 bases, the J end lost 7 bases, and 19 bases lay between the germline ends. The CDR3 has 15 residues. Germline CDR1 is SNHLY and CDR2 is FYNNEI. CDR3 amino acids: CASSLDTAAGQPQHF. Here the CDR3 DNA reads TGTGCCAGCAGCCTGGACACAGCAGCGGGGCAGCCCCAGCATTTT. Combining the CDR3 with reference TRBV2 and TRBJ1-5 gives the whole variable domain EPEVTQTPSHQVTQMGQEVILRCVPISNHLYFYWYRQILGQKVEFLVSFYNNEISEKSEIFDDQFSVERPDGSNFTLKIRSTKLEDSAMYFCASSLDTAAGQPQHFGDGTRLSIL.

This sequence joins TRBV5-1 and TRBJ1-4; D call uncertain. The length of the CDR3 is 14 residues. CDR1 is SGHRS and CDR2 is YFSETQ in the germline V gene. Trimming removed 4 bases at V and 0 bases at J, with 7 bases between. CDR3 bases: TGCGCCAGCAGCCTAAGCGCAACTAATGAAAAACTGTTTTTT. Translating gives CASSLSATNEKLFF.

The CDR3 sequence: CASTESLAGTGELFF. The DNA for the CDR3 is TGTGCCAGCACCGAGAGCCTAGCGGGAACCGGGGAGCTGTTTTTT. This chain connects TRBV7-9 to TRBJ2-2; 9 positions agree with TRBD2. Germline V gene sequence: CDR1 SEHNR, CDR2 FQNEAQ (reference sequence). The CDR3 contains 15 residues. V lost 7 bases and J lost 5; bases outside the gene matches: 8. Using reference TRBV7-9 and TRBJ2-2 for the parts outside the CDR3, the full variable domain is DTGVSQNPRHKITKRGQNVTFRCDPISEHNRLYWYRQTLGQGPEFLTYFQNEAQLEKSRLLSDRFSAERPKGSFSTLEIQRTEQGDSAMYLCASTESLAGTGELFFGEGSRLTVL.